The 20 T cell receptor beta chains reported below all come from one sample, sequenced in a study of blood T cells in healthy people across ages. A second about 6 to 12 cycle PCR used barcoded and J-beta primers. TCRdb used MiXCR to reprocess the 5' RACE reads, holding one entry per CDR3 protein. The sample holds roughly 720,000 distinct CDR3 sequences, 40% to 65% seen once. Sequenced sample: blood. The receptors were sampled from an elderly man in good health.

V and J are TRBV20-1 and TRBJ2-1; tentatively, D is TRBD2 (6 bases). The germline V gene encodes CDR1 DFQATT and CDR2 SNEGSKA (reference sequence). CDR3 length: 16 residues. V was clipped by 6 bases and J by 4 bases, with 22 bases between them. The CDR3 loop reads CSAAGTGKVGYNEQFF. In DNA, the CDR3 is TGCAGTGCGGCCGGGACTGGAAAAGTGGGTTACAATGAGCAGTTCTTC.

This clonotype was seen repeatedly, ten times or more. V and J are TRBV7-2 and TRBJ2-4; a possible D gene is TRBD1 (6 bases). The V gene's germline CDR1 is SGHTA and CDR2 FQGNSA. The CDR3 loop spans 14 amino acids. The V end was cut by 3 bases, the J end by 7 bases, with 13 bases between. The CDR3 reads CASSLYQGTNIQYF. CDR3 bases: TGTGCCAGCAGCTTGTACCAGGGGACCAACATTCAGTACTTC.

The V gene is TRBV12-3 or TRBV12-4, the J gene TRBJ1-1; 10 bases line up with TRBD1. This CDR3 contains 13 residues. V dropped 6 bases and J dropped 4; count of bases not matched to a gene: 2. The CDR3 region is CASRWTGGTEAFF. The CDR3 coding sequence is TGTGCCAGCAGATGGACAGGGGGCACTGAAGCTTTCTTT.

This clonotype was observed once. This may be a read error, as it is one base from a much larger clone. The V call is TRBV15, the J call TRBJ2-1; 7 nucleotides agree with TRBD1. CDR1 and CDR2 (germline): LNHNV, YYDKDF (reference sequence). The CDR3 spans 16 residues. The CDR3 nucleotides read TGTACCACCAGCAGACCCGGACAGGCGCTCTACAATGAGCAGTTCTTC. Translated, it gives CTTSRPGQALYNEQFF. Full variable domain (remainder filled in from reference TRBV15 and TRBJ2-1): DAMVIQNPRYQVTQFGKPVTLSCSQTLNHNVMYWYQQKSSQAPKLLFHYYDKDFNNEADTPDNFQSRRPNTSFCFLDIRSPGLGDTAMYLCTTSRPGQALYNEQFFGPGTRLTVL.

The genes are TRBV14 and TRBJ2-1, with D possibly being TRBD1 or TRBD2 (5 bases each). Germline values: CDR1 SGHDN, CDR2 FVKESK. The CDR3 contains 17 residues. V was trimmed by 4 bases and J by 8 bases, leaving 24 bases between them. The CDR3 spells CASSRLQLGGGMDEQFF. The CDR3 region has the DNA TGTGCCAGCAGCCGACTCCAGCTTGGGGGTGGTATGGATGAGCAGTTCTTC.

The gene calls are TRBV5-1 and TRBJ1-2, with D tentatively TRBD1 (6 bases). There are 12 residues in the CDR3. Germline V lookup: CDR1 SGHRS, CDR2 YFSETQ. Between the trimmed V and J ends, which lost 4 bases and 8 bases, there was a span of 12 bases. For the CDR3, the DNA is TGCGCCAGCAGCAGTCTCCAGGGGGGCTACACCTTC. As protein: CASSSLQGGYTF.

This chain links TRBV20-1 with TRBJ2-3; D not resolved. From germline, CDR1 is DFQATT and CDR2 SNEGSKA (reference sequence). The CDR3 is 12 amino acids. Trimming left V 7 bases short and J 4 bases short, with 12 bases between. CDR3 in amino acids: CSVTWQPDTQYF. The CDR3 bases are TGCAGTGTCACGTGGCAGCCAGATACGCAGTATTTT.

The chain uses TRBV12-3 or TRBV12-4 and TRBJ2-2; weak D call: TRBD1 (5 bases). Trimming shortened V by 3 bases and J by 7 bases, and 15 bases separated the two germline ends. This CDR3 spans 15 amino acids. The CDR3 bases are TGTGCCAGCAGTTTTTCTGGGGCCCTTTTCGGGGAGCTGTTTTTT. This sequence encodes CASSFSGALFGELFF.

V and J are TRBV6-5 and TRBJ2-7; possibly TRBD1 or TRBD2 for D (6 bases each). Germline V gene lookup returns CDR1 MNHEY and CDR2 SVGAGI. The CDR3 contains 15 residues. Trimming removed 6 bases from V and 1 base from J, with 16 bases in between. For the CDR3, the DNA is TGTGCCAGCAGGATTACACAGGGACTTTCCTACGAGCAGTACTTC. It specifies CASRITQGLSYEQYF.

The CDR3, as DNA: TGCGCCAGCAGCAAAGCGGCGCCCGCCTACGAGCAGTACTTC. The encoded protein is CASSKAAPAYEQYF. The genes are TRBV10-2 and TRBJ2-7; a weak D match, TRBD2 (5 bases). Trimming removed 6 bases from V and 2 bases from J, with 14 bases in between. Per germline, CDR1 WSHSY and CDR2 SAAADI. The CDR3 extends over 14 amino acids.

To note about this clonotype: One end of the junction varies from germline; a read error may be responsible. The chain recombines TRBV18 with TRBJ2-7, with 7 bases lining up with TRBD2. The CDR3 length is 15 residues. CDR1 is KGHSH, CDR2 LQKENI, per germline. As DNA, the CDR3 is TGTGCCAGCTCACCAGGCGGGGGACGCCCCTACGGGCAGTACTTC. This encodes CASSPGGGRPYGQYF.

This clonotype was recorded only once. The chain is built from TRBV2 and TRBJ2-7; possibly TRBD1 for D (5 bases). This CDR3 is built from 12 residues. The V end lost 6 bases, the J end lost 9 bases, and 15 bases lay between the germline ends. CDR1 SNHLY and CDR2 FYNNEI come from the germline V gene. The DNA of the CDR3 is TGTGCCAGCAGGGAAAGGGGTCCGGGGCAGTACTTC. Protein sequence: CASRERGPGQYF.

The chain is built from TRBV24-1 and TRBJ2-2; a weak D match, TRBD1 (7 bases). The V and J ends lost 4 bases and 7 bases respectively, with 18 bases between them. Germline loops: CDR1 KGHDR, CDR2 SFDVKD. This CDR3 is built from 16 residues. CDR3 in DNA: TGTGCCACCAGTGACGGACAGGCCGGGGGTGGCGGGGAGCTGTTTTTT. Residues: CATSDGQAGGGGELFF.

The chain links TRBV5-1 to TRBJ1-4; D gene ambiguous. This CDR3 comprises 13 residues. Germline V gives CDR1 SGHRS, CDR2 YFSETQ. Deletions cut 0 bases from V and 8 bases from J, with 8 bases between. This chain's CDR3 is CASSLEHLEKLFF. DNA for the CDR3: TGCGCCAGCAGCTTGGAACACTTGGAAAAACTGTTTTTT.

The V call is TRBV29-1, the J call TRBJ2-7; 7 bases are shared with TRBD1. This CDR3 is built from 12 residues. Trimming took 7 bases from V and 1 from J; bases not matched to a gene: 4. Germline lookup yields CDR1 SQVTM and CDR2 ANQGSEA. The CDR3 loop is CSAGTVSYEQYF. The CDR3 region has the DNA TGCAGCGCCGGGACAGTGTCCTACGAGCAGTACTTC.

The rearrangement joins TRBV5-1 to TRBJ1-2, with a possible D match to TRBD1 (5 bases). Germline CDR1 SGHRS, CDR2 YFSETQ. This CDR3 has 15 residues. The germline V and J ends were trimmed by 1 base and 8 bases, with 18 bases remaining between them. CDR3 sequence reads: CASSLPGTGGGGYTF. The CDR3 coding sequence is TGCGCCAGCAGCTTGCCTGGGACGGGAGGTGGAGGCTACACCTTC.

This clonotype has only a few counts. The gene calls are TRBV30 and TRBJ1-2; D unresolved. Trimming removed 3 bases from V and 4 bases from J, with 12 bases in between. This CDR3 region has 13 residues. CDR1 is GTSNPN and CDR2 is SVGIG in the germline V gene (reference sequence). The CDR3 nucleotides are TGTGCCTGGAGCCCAAGGTCCGGCTATGGCTACACCTTC. Translating gives CAWSPRSGYGYTF.

This chain uses TRBV20-1 with TRBJ1-6, with D unclear. The CDR3 totals 15 residues. Trimming shortened V by 1 base and J by 7 bases, and 14 bases separated the two germline ends. CDR1 and CDR2 from the germline V gene are DFQATT and SNEGSKA (reference sequence). The CDR3 DNA reads TGCAGTGCTAGAGGTGTTGGTGGCGGGAATTCACCCCTCCACTTT. It encodes CSARGVGGGNSPLHF.

The chain recombines TRBV24-1 with TRBJ2-2, with D uncertain. The CDR3 is made up of 14 amino acids. The ends were cut back, 9 bases at V and 1 base at J, with 11 bases in the middle. Germline CDR1 and CDR2: KGHDR and SFDVKD. The CDR3 bases are TGTGCCACCCGATCTGCAGGGAACACCGGGGAGCTGTTTTTT. Amino acids: CATRSAGNTGELFF.

This clonotype has more than one count but fewer than ten. The chain combines TRBV27 with TRBJ2-1; TRBD2 matches at 8 bases. This CDR3 is built from 14 residues. CDR1 and CDR2 (germline): MNHEY, SMNVEV (reference sequence). Unmatched junction bases numbered 2, after V lost 6 bases and J lost 1 base. The CDR3 DNA reads as TGTGCCAGCAGGCAGCGGGAGTCCTACAATGAGCAGTTCTTC. Translated, it gives CASRQRESYNEQFF.